Listed here are 30 T cell receptor beta chains from one sample, sequenced in a study of metastatic and nonmetastatic thyroid tumors. Until they underwent thyroid surgery, no patient had received any treatment. TCRdb re-called clones from the PCR reads using MiXCR. There are fewer than 40,000 clones in the sample; under 40% occur only once, and 22% lies in the top ten. The sequencing sample was made of tumor tissue. The receptors shown here come from a female donor with papillary thyroid cancer or a benign thyroid nodule (not recorded which). Some clones in this sample may be carry-over from other donors' samples.

V is TRBV12-3 or TRBV12-4 and J is TRBJ2-7; D is uncertain. This CDR3 region has 13 residues. Trimming left V 3 bases short and J 5 bases short, with 11 bases between. The CDR3 here is CASSLKGVHEQYF. In DNA, the CDR3 is TGTGCCAGCAGTTTGAAGGGTGTCCACGAGCAGTACTTC.

As for this clone: Relative to the germline gene, one junction end is altered; a read error may explain this. The V call is TRBV7-3, the J call TRBJ2-2, with D unclear. CDR3 length equals 13 residues. The germline V gene has CDR1 SGHTA and CDR2 FQGTGA. The CDR3 reads CASGLVNTGELFF. DNA of the CDR3: TGTGCCAGCGGGCTAGTGAACACTGGGGAGCTGTTTTTT.

This clone was detected only a few times. The rearrangement joins TRBV5-1 to TRBJ2-3; D is possibly TRBD1 or TRBD2 (6 bases each). The CDR3 has 14 residues. The V gene's germline CDR1 is SGHRS and CDR2 YFSETQ. Trimming shortened V by 4 bases and J by 4 bases, and 13 bases separated the two germline ends. In DNA, the CDR3 is TGCGCCAGCAGCCAGTCACGGGGGCCAGATACGCAGTATTTT. Translated, it gives CASSQSRGPDTQYF.

The chain joins TRBV20-1 to TRBJ1-1, with D uncertain. Germline V CDR1 and CDR2: DFQATT, SNEGSKA (reference sequence). This CDR3 has 15 amino acids. Trimming cost V 0 bases and J 5 bases, with 16 bases left between them. In DNA, the CDR3 is TGCAGTGCTAGAGATCTTCGGTCTAAGGTAACTGAAGCTTTCTTT. Amino acids: CSARDLRSKVTEAFF.

Judged by abundance, this clone is large. The chain links TRBV10-3 to TRBJ2-2, with 11 bases that match TRBD2. The germline CDR1 and CDR2 sequences are ENHRY and SYGVKD. The length of the CDR3 is 16 residues. J was trimmed by 3 bases and V by 6 bases; bases with no gene match: 6. The CDR3 spells CAISPLAGADTGELFF. The DNA for the CDR3 is TGTGCCATCAGCCCACTAGCGGGGGCGGACACCGGGGAGCTGTTTTTT.

This clone was recorded a few times. The chain is built from TRBV19 and TRBJ2-3; 7 nucleotides line up with TRBD2. V lost 5 bases, J lost 4 bases, and 9 bases stayed unmatched. Germline loops: CDR1 LNHDA, CDR2 SQIVND (reference sequence). CDR3 size: 15 residues. CDR3: CASSPRLAGSDTQYF. The CDR3 DNA follows: TGTGCCAGTAGTCCCCGACTAGCTGGGTCAGATACGCAGTATTTT.

This clone was recorded a few times. This CDR3 is missing its conserved last phenylalanine or tryptophan, likely due to a read error. The chain employs TRBV6-1 and TRBJ2-7; D remains ambiguous. Germline CDR1 reads MNHNS; CDR2 reads SASEGT. There are 12 residues in the CDR3. V was cut by 7 bases and J by 7 bases, with 14 bases left in between. The chain's CDR3 is CASMGGVWEQYL. CDR3 in DNA: TGTGCCAGCATGGGCGGAGTTTGGGAGCAGTACCTC.

The rearrangement uses TRBV6-2 or TRBV6-3 and TRBJ2-5; TRBD1 or TRBD2 may be the D gene (6 bases each). Germline lookup yields CDR1 MNHEY and CDR2 SVGEGT. The CDR3 contains 14 residues. The ends were cut back, 2 bases at V and 4 bases at J, with 11 bases in the middle. The CDR3: CASSYGGLVETQYF. CDR3 DNA sequence: TGTGCCAGCAGTTACGGGGGGCTGGTAGAGACCCAGTACTTC.

The chain joins TRBV18 to TRBJ2-7; no firm D call. The CDR3 has 13 residues. V was pared by 3 bases and J by 0 bases, with 6 bases between. Germline V gene lookup returns CDR1 KGHSH and CDR2 LQKENI. The CDR3, as DNA: TGTGCCAGCTCACCCGGTGACTCCTACGAGCAGTACTTC. Its translation: CASSPGDSYEQYF.

The chain is built from TRBV4-2 and TRBJ2-1; 7 positions agree with TRBD2. The CDR3 totals 13 residues. V lost 4 bases and J lost 13; bases outside the gene matches: 10. In germline, CDR1 is LGHNA, CDR2 YNFKEQ. The CDR3 region is CASSPAGDGEQFF. CDR3 nucleotide sequence: TGTGCCAGCAGCCCGGCGGGAGATGGTGAACAGTTCTTC.

This clone came up a few times. This chain connects TRBV4-1 to TRBJ1-5; 7 positions match TRBD1. The CDR3 extends over 15 amino acids. V dropped 3 bases and J dropped 8; count of bases not matched to a gene: 10. Germline CDR1 MGHRA, CDR2 YSYEKL. This chain's CDR3 is CASSQTGRPREPQHF. The CDR3 DNA reads as TGCGCCAGCAGCCAGACAGGGAGACCTCGGGAGCCCCAGCATTTT.

About this clone itself: The junction departs from the called germline gene at one end, perhaps through a read error. The chain uses TRBV20-1 and TRBJ1-1, with 10 bases identical to TRBD1. Germline V CDR1 and CDR2: DFQATT, SNEGSKA (reference sequence). The CDR3 has 14 residues. The CDR3 sequence: CSSLTGGAWTEALF. The CDR3 nucleotides are TGCAGTTCCCTGACAGGGGGCGCATGGACTGAAGCTCTCTTT.

The rearrangement joins TRBV5-1 to TRBJ1-2, with 8 bases fitting TRBD1. Losses at the gene ends were 5 bases for V and 4 bases for J; bases not matched to a gene: 10. This CDR3 has 15 amino acids. Looked up from germline, CDR1 is SGHRS and CDR2 is YFSETQ. CDR3 in DNA: TGCGCCAGCAGATTACAGGGGGGGTTTCGCTATGGCTACACCTTC. Translated, it gives CASRLQGGFRYGYTF.

This clone was observed a handful of times. V is TRBV2 and J is TRBJ2-5; D unresolved. The germline V gene has CDR1 SNHLY and CDR2 FYNNEI. The V end was cut by 9 bases, the J end by 7 bases, with 15 bases between. CDR3 size: 12 residues. The CDR3 nucleotides are TGTGCCAGTGGCGCTACGGGTGGGACCCAGTACTTC. Encoded protein: CASGATGGTQYF.

V usage is TRBV11-2 and J usage is TRBJ1-2, with TRBD1 matching over 8 bases. The J segment lost 8 bases and the V segment lost 5 bases, leaving 13 bases of the junction unmatched. In germline, CDR1 is SGHAT, CDR2 FQNNGV. This CDR3 is built from 15 residues. The CDR3 DNA sequence: TGTGCCAGCAGCGTAAACCTCCAGGGGGCTCAGGGCTACACCTTC. Its translation is CASSVNLQGAQGYTF.

The sample holds a few counts of this clone. The V gene is TRBV6-1, the J gene TRBJ2-3; 7 bases are shared with TRBD2. Trimming at V came to 6 bases and at J to 1 base, leaving 4 bases not matched to a gene. The germline gives CDR1 MNHNS, CDR2 SASEGT. This CDR3 is 14 amino acids long. The CDR3 sequence: CASRGSGGTDTQYF. In DNA, the CDR3 is TGTGCCAGCAGGGGAAGCGGGGGCACAGATACGCAGTATTTT.

The rearrangement joins TRBV28 to TRBJ2-7; D gene uncertain. Germline assignment: CDR1 MDHEN and CDR2 SYDVKM. The CDR3 length is 13 residues. With 5 bases removed from V and 6 bases from J, the gap between germline ends came to 14 bases. The CDR3 loop is CASSRPRLGEQYF. As DNA, the CDR3 is TGTGCCAGCAGTCGACCCAGGTTGGGCGAGCAGTACTTC.

The V call is TRBV25-1, the J call TRBJ2-4; 8 nucleotides line up with TRBD1. The CDR3 extends over 16 amino acids. With 2 bases clipped from V and 15 bases from J, the junction kept 18 bases outside the gene matches. Germline V gene sequence: CDR1 MGHDK, CDR2 SYGVNS. For the CDR3, the DNA is TGTGCCAGCAGTGAAGGTGAGAGGCAGGGGGCGCTTTTCTGGTACTTC. Translating it yields CASSEGERQGALFWYF.

The chain has TRBV19 and TRBJ1-2; D gene unclear. The V and J ends lost 3 bases and 6 bases respectively, with 11 bases between them. Germline V gives CDR1 LNHDA, CDR2 SQIVND (reference sequence). The CDR3 covers 13 residues. The CDR3 sequence is CASSISRENGYTF. CDR3 coding DNA: TGTGCCAGTAGTATCTCCAGAGAGAATGGCTACACCTTC.

There are many counts of this clone. CDR3: CASSLAGGREQYF. In nucleotides, the CDR3 is TGTGCCAGCAGTTTAGCAGGGGGCAGAGAGCAGTACTTC. This chain connects TRBV27 to TRBJ2-7; TRBD1 aligns across 8 bases. The CDR3 totals 13 residues. CDR1 and CDR2 from the germline V gene are MNHEY and SMNVEV (reference sequence). The junction had 4 bases not matched to a gene; V was cut back by 2 bases and J by 7 bases.

The rearrangement joins TRBV4-2 to TRBJ2-1; TRBD2 matches at 13 bases. In germline, CDR1 is LGHNA, CDR2 YNFKEQ. V lost 4 bases to trimming and J lost 5 bases; unmatched junction nucleotides: 5. The CDR3 runs 16 residues. The CDR3 loop reads CASSPGTSGNHNEQFF. CDR3 DNA: TGTGCCAGCAGCCCAGGGACTAGCGGGAATCACAATGAGCAGTTCTTC.

The V gene is TRBV12-3 or TRBV12-4, the J gene TRBJ1-5, with TRBD1 as a possible D gene (5 bases). This CDR3 is built from 14 residues. The V end lost 3 bases, the J end lost 7 bases, and 13 bases lay between the germline ends. The CDR3 DNA reads as TGTGCCAGCAGTTTGGATAGGGGAGGGCAGCCCCAGCATTTT. It specifies CASSLDRGGQPQHF.

V and J are TRBV5-1 and TRBJ2-7, with TRBD1 identical over 10 bases. In germline, CDR1 is SGHRS, CDR2 YFSETQ. V was clipped by 4 bases and J by 7 bases; unmatched bases: 8. This CDR3 region has 14 residues. CDR3 region: CASSETGGSREQYF. In nucleotides, the CDR3 is TGCGCCAGCAGCGAGACAGGGGGCTCGAGAGAGCAGTACTTC.

By proportion, this clone is large. The same CDR3 arises from other DNA sequences in this sample as well. The chain combines TRBV6-1 with TRBJ2-2, with a possible D match to TRBD1 (5 bases). Deletions cut 4 bases from V and 4 bases from J, with 13 bases between. The CDR3 length is 15 residues. Germline CDR1 MNHNS, CDR2 SASEGT. The CDR3 DNA is TGTGCCAGCAGTGGTTTGCAGGGCGGCACCGGGGAGCTGTTTTTT. As protein: CASSGLQGGTGELFF.

J is TRBJ2-7 and V is TRBV7-8; D is perhaps TRBD2 (5 bases). Trimming pared 3 bases from V and 1 base from J, leaving 10 bases between. The germline CDR1 and CDR2 sequences are SGHVS and FQNEAQ. CDR3 length: 14 residues. The CDR3 loop reads CASSLARGSYEQYF. CDR3 in DNA: TGTGCCAGCAGCTTGGCCCGAGGGTCCTACGAGCAGTACTTC. Full variable domain (rest looked up from reference TRBV7-8 and TRBJ2-7): GAGVSQSPRYKVAKRGQDVALRCDPISGHVSLFWYQQALGQGPEFLTYFQNEAQLDKSGLPSDRFFAERPEGSVSTLKIQRTQQEDSAVYLCASSLARGSYEQYFGPGTRLTVT.

The rearrangement joins TRBV28 to TRBJ1-2; D not certain. Germline V lookup: CDR1 MDHEN, CDR2 SYDVKM. V gave up 3 bases and J gave up 8 bases, with 7 bases separating them. This CDR3 spans 11 amino acids. CDR3 sequence reads: CASSFKEGYTF. Written as DNA, the CDR3 is TGTGCCAGCAGTTTCAAGGAGGGCTACACCTTC.

V and J are TRBV6-2 or TRBV6-3 and TRBJ2-5; tentative D call: TRBD1 (9 bases). The CDR3 has 16 residues. With 6 bases removed from V and 1 base from J, the gap between germline ends came to 18 bases. In germline, CDR1 is MNHEY, CDR2 SVGEGT. CDR3 sequence reads: CASRREGQGGQETQYF. CDR3 in DNA: TGTGCCAGCAGACGGGAGGGACAGGGAGGCCAAGAGACCCAGTACTTC.

This clone came up a few times. The CDR3 DNA is TGTGCCAGCAGTTTGAACACCGGGGAGCTGTTTTTT. Residues: CASSLNTGELFF. The V and J genes are TRBV6-2 or TRBV6-3 and TRBJ2-2; D is unclear. The ends were cut back, 4 bases at V and 1 base at J, with 1 base in the middle. This CDR3 spans 12 amino acids. The germline gives CDR1 MNHEY, CDR2 SVGEGT.

This clone was observed a handful of times. The chain recombines TRBV7-8 with TRBJ2-7, with D perhaps matching TRBD2 (6 bases). The CDR3 contains 14 residues. The germline V and J ends were trimmed by 3 bases and 4 bases, with 13 bases remaining between them. Germline V lookup: CDR1 SGHVS, CDR2 FQNEAQ. In DNA form, the CDR3 reads TGTGCCAGCAGCTTCAGGGAGGAAAGGTACGAGCAGTACTTC. This translates into CASSFREERYEQYF.

This clone was seen a handful of times. The chain recombines TRBV19 with TRBJ2-2; weak D call: TRBD2 (7 bases). Germline CDR1 is LNHDA and CDR2 is SQIVND (reference sequence). This CDR3 region has 15 residues. V was trimmed by 3 bases and J by 6 bases, leaving 14 bases between them. CDR3 amino acids: CASSMGGPSSGELFF. The CDR3 nucleotides are TGTGCCAGTAGTATGGGGGGGCCTAGCTCCGGGGAGCTGTTTTTT.